What follows are 30 T cell receptor beta chains derived from one specimen sequenced in a study of regulatory T cells in long-lasting Graves disease. TCR beta libraries were built with iRepertoire HTBI primers and Arm-PCR of CDR3 regions. A single record per CDR3 protein comes from TCRdb applying MiXCR to the multiplex PCR reads. Altogether hundreds of thousands of distinct CDR3 sequences are present, 16% being singletons, with the ten largest covering roughly 18%. Time point reported: newly diagnosed GD, antithyroid drugs for less than 3 months. Generation of the TCR library employed RNA extracted from PBMCs. This sample was shared with a second study, whose subject was T cells in Graves' hyperthyroidism and ophthalmopathy.

The source was peripheral blood mononuclear cells (PBMCs), collected at new diagnosis, from a patient treated with antithyroid drugs. All receptors derive from a woman in her thirties with Graves disease.

This clonotype was recorded a few times. The chain joins TRBV24-1 to TRBJ2-1; possibly TRBD1 or TRBD2 for D (5 bases each). V dropped 3 bases and J dropped 4 bases, with 18 bases sitting between them. The CDR3 covers 17 residues. Germline CDR1 and CDR2: KGHDR and SFDVKD. Written as DNA, the CDR3 is TGTGCCACCAGTGATAAAGGGACCGGGACCTTATACAATGAGCAGTTCTTC. This sequence encodes CATSDKGTGTLYNEQFF.

This clonotype has only a few counts. This chain joins TRBV27 and TRBJ2-6; D gene uncertain. The CDR3 runs to 18 residues. Trimming cost V 3 bases and J 4 bases, with 19 bases left between them. CDR1 MNHEY and CDR2 SMNVEV come from the germline V gene (reference sequence). The CDR3 DNA sequence: TGTGCCAGCAGTTTTACCCCTCGGGTCTGGAGCGGGGCCAACGTCCTGACTTTC. This translates into CASSFTPRVWSGANVLTF. Looking up the rest from reference TRBV27 and TRBJ2-6 gives the full variable domain: EAQVTQNPRYLITVTGKKLTVTCSQNMNHEYMSWYRQDPGLGLRQIYYSMNVEVTDKGDVPEGYKVSRKEKRNFPLILESPSPNQTSLYFCASSFTPRVWSGANVLTFGAGSRLTVL.

This clonotype was seen ten or more times. The CDR3 DNA reads as TGTGCCAGCAAGCGGGCGAGCGGGGCCACAGATACGCAGTATTTT. It yields the protein CASKRASGATDTQYF. This chain connects TRBV6-1 to TRBJ2-3; 7 nucleotides match TRBD2. The CDR3 sequence is 15 residues long. The germline gives CDR1 MNHNS, CDR2 SASEGT. The V segment lost 7 bases and the J segment 2 bases; nucleotides outside the gene matches: 9.

This clonotype occurred many times. This rearrangement joins TRBV11-2 to TRBJ2-2, with unresolved D. The CDR3 extends over 16 amino acids. V lost 3 bases, J lost 3 bases, and 14 bases lay in between. Germline V gene data show CDR1 as SGHAT and CDR2 as FQNNGV. In DNA, the CDR3 is TGTGCCAGCAGCTTGTATGAAAACCCCTACACCGGGGAGCTGTTTTTT. Encoded protein: CASSLYENPYTGELFF.

This clonotype has only one observation. No conserved phenylalanine or tryptophan is present at the end of the CDR3, so a read error is the likely explanation. The chain is built from TRBV19 and TRBJ2-7, with D possibly matching TRBD2 (6 bases). The CDR3 is made up of 14 amino acids. The germline gives CDR1 LNHDA, CDR2 SQIVND (reference sequence). The V and J ends lost 9 bases and 3 bases respectively, with 18 bases between them. CDR3 sequence: CASQSTSTNYEQYS. The CDR3 bases are TGTGCCAGCCAATCGACTAGTACGAACTACGAGCAGTACTCC.

This clonotype was seen more than once but under ten times. V is TRBV5-1 and J is TRBJ2-2, with 7 positions matching TRBD1. CDR1 and CDR2 (germline): SGHRS, YFSETQ. The CDR3 runs 16 residues. V was pared by 6 bases and J by 1 base, with 9 bases of the junction left unmatched. CDR3 protein: CASKGRTGENTGELFF. CDR3 coding DNA: TGCGCCAGCAAAGGACGGACAGGAGAGAACACCGGGGAGCTGTTTTTT.

In its sample, this clonotype was seen many times. This chain uses TRBV2 with TRBJ2-5; 7 nucleotides align to TRBD2. The germline CDR1 and CDR2 sequences are SNHLY and FYNNEI. The CDR3 spans 11 residues. The J segment lost 9 bases and the V segment lost 7 bases, leaving 5 bases of the junction unmatched. The CDR3 sequence is CASTRGGAQYF. DNA of the CDR3: TGTGCCAGCACTAGGGGAGGGGCCCAGTACTTC.

V is TRBV4-1 and J is TRBJ2-2; tentatively, D is TRBD2 (6 bases). Between the trimmed V and J ends, which lost 0 bases and 0 bases, there was a span of 11 bases. The CDR3 covers 17 residues. Per the germline V gene, CDR1 is MGHRA and CDR2 is YSYEKL. The CDR3 DNA reads as TGCGCCAGCAGCCAAGACATAGCGGCATCGAACACCGGGGAGCTGTTTTTT. Encoded protein: CASSQDIAASNTGELFF.

This clonotype was picked up many times. This chain joins TRBV6-1 and TRBJ2-1, with 7 bases aligning to TRBD2. This CDR3 has 17 amino acids. J gave up 0 bases and V 4 bases, and 9 bases lay outside the gene matches. In germline, CDR1 is MNHNS, CDR2 SASEGT. CDR3 coding DNA: TGTGCCAGCAGTGTTTACGGGCGGGAGAGCTCCTACAATGAGCAGTTCTTC. It yields the protein CASSVYGRESSYNEQFF.

In this sample, this clonotype turned up many times. V is TRBV29-1 and J is TRBJ1-2; TRBD1 is a possible D gene (6 bases). CDR3 length: 12 residues. V was clipped by 2 bases and J by 4 bases, with 8 bases between them. Germline assignment: CDR1 SQVTM and CDR2 ANQGSEA. The CDR3 spells CSVERGAYGYTF. The CDR3 DNA reads TGCAGCGTTGAAAGGGGGGCCTATGGCTACACCTTC.

This clonotype was found many times. The chain couples TRBV28 to TRBJ2-3, with 8 bases aligning to TRBD2. The germline gives CDR1 MDHEN, CDR2 SYDVKM. The CDR3 has 21 residues. V lost 5 bases to trimming and J lost 3 bases; unmatched junction nucleotides: 25. The CDR3 loop reads CASSRRAVRTVSGSRTDTQYF. The CDR3 bases are TGTGCCAGCAGTCGCCGTGCGGTCCGGACAGTCAGCGGGAGTAGGACAGATACGCAGTATTTT.

This clonotype turned up a few times. This chain links TRBV27 with TRBJ2-2; 7 bases fit TRBD2. The CDR3 length is 15 residues. Germline assignment: CDR1 MNHEY and CDR2 SMNVEV (reference sequence). V shed 2 bases, J shed 5 bases, and the junction held 5 bases outside the gene matches. The CDR3 DNA reads as TGTGCCAGCAGTTTAGAGGCGGGAGCAACCGGGGAGCTGTTTTTT. Translating gives CASSLEAGATGELFF.

This clonotype was recorded at least ten times. The chain recombines TRBV28 with TRBJ2-7; 8 positions match TRBD2. The CDR3 consists of 19 residues. V shed 2 bases, J shed 0 bases, and the junction held 15 bases outside the gene matches. Germline CDR1 reads MDHEN; CDR2 reads SYDVKM. CDR3 loop: CASSLQGFSGAGGSYEQYF. The CDR3 coding sequence is TGTGCCAGCAGTTTACAGGGCTTCTCGGGGGCGGGAGGCTCCTACGAGCAGTACTTC.

In this sample, this clonotype turned up a few times. The genes are TRBV28 and TRBJ1-1, with TRBD1 as a possible D gene (5 bases). Germline V gene data show CDR1 as MDHEN and CDR2 as SYDVKM. V lost 6 bases and J lost 1, with 15 bases in between. The CDR3 consists of 15 residues. The CDR3 sequence is CASSSWGEGNTEAFF. In nucleotides, the CDR3 is TGTGCCAGCAGCAGCTGGGGGGAGGGGAACACTGAAGCTTTCTTT.

This clonotype was found many times. Here the CDR3 reads CATSAWGGANTGELFF. Here the CDR3 DNA reads TGTGCCACCAGTGCCTGGGGGGGCGCAAACACCGGGGAGCTGTTTTTT. This rearrangement joins TRBV24-1 to TRBJ2-2, with D possibly TRBD2 on 7 matching bases. Germline values: CDR1 KGHDR, CDR2 SFDVKD. The CDR3 spans 16 residues. Between the trimmed V and J ends, which lost 5 bases and 2 bases, there was a span of 14 bases.

This clonotype was counted many times. This chain joins TRBV27 and TRBJ2-1; a weak D match, TRBD2 (6 bases). The V gene's germline CDR1 is MNHEY and CDR2 SMNVEV (reference sequence). V was cut by 5 bases and J by 6 bases, with 17 bases left in between. There are 15 residues in the CDR3. CDR3 coding DNA: TGTGCCAGCAGTCCTGGGGGGACCCTTATCAATGAGCAGTTCTTC. Its translation: CASSPGGTLINEQFF.

Only a few counts were recorded for this clonotype. This chain uses TRBV27 with TRBJ1-6, with 7 bases aligning to TRBD1. V gave up 4 bases and J gave up 5 bases; unmatched junction bases: 11. The CDR3 contains 17 residues. The germline gives CDR1 MNHEY, CDR2 SMNVEV (reference sequence). The CDR3 nucleotides read TGTGCCAGCAGTTCCCCCATGACAGGGAGGGATAATTCACCCCTCCACTTT. Its translation is CASSSPMTGRDNSPLHF.

The chain links TRBV7-2 to TRBJ2-5; 7 nucleotides align to TRBD2. Germline V lookup: CDR1 SGHTA, CDR2 FQGNSA. The V segment lost 5 bases and the J segment 2 bases; nucleotides outside the gene matches: 8. The CDR3 length is 15 residues. The CDR3 coding sequence is TGTGCCAGCAGCCCATTACTCGGGGGGCAAGAGACCCAGTACTTC. This codes for CASSPLLGGQETQYF.

At least ten counts were recorded for this clonotype. The rearrangement joins TRBV2 to TRBJ2-3; D ambiguous. CDR1 and CDR2 (germline): SNHLY, FYNNEI. V gave up 0 bases and J gave up 3 bases, with 10 bases separating them. This CDR3 is 15 amino acids long. The CDR3 sequence is CASSEARAPTDTQYF. In DNA, the CDR3 is TGTGCCAGCAGTGAAGCACGGGCCCCAACAGATACGCAGTATTTT.

Comments on this clonotype: A much larger clone differs from this one at a single base, so this may be a read error. V usage is TRBV9 and J usage is TRBJ1-1; 7 positions match TRBD1. This CDR3 comprises 14 residues. The V gene's germline CDR1 is SGDLS and CDR2 YYNGEE. In DNA, the CDR3 is TGTGCCAGCAGCTCCCTGGACAGGAACACTGAAGTTTTCTTT. As protein: CASSSLDRNTEVFF. The full variable domain, its missing parts supplied by reference TRBV9 and TRBJ1-1, is DSGVTQTPKHLITATGQRVTLRCSPRSGDLSVYWYQQSLDQGLQFLIQYYNGEERAKGNILERFSAQQFPDLHSELNLSSLELGDSALYFCASSSLDRNTEVFFGQGTRLTVV.

This clonotype was observed a handful of times. This chain uses TRBV6-1 with TRBJ1-5; D is possibly TRBD1 (5 bases). The V gene lost 6 bases and the J gene lost 2 bases, with 17 bases spanning the gap. This CDR3 contains 16 residues. The germline V gene has CDR1 MNHNS and CDR2 SASEGT. In nucleotides, the CDR3 is TGTGCCAGCAGACCCCAGGGCACCCGAGGCAATCAGCCCCAGCATTTT. Translating gives CASRPQGTRGNQPQHF.

This clonotype was recorded many times. The CDR3 sequence is CASSSASGMNTEAFF. DNA of the CDR3: TGTGCCAGCAGTTCGGCTTCAGGGATGAACACTGAAGCTTTCTTT. V is TRBV28 and J is TRBJ1-1; weak D call: TRBD1 (5 bases). The CDR3 is 15 residues long. Between the trimmed V and J ends, which lost 4 bases and 0 bases, there was a span of 12 bases. CDR1 is MDHEN and CDR2 is SYDVKM in the germline V gene.

V and J are TRBV3-1 and TRBJ2-1; D is unclear. Germline V CDR1 and CDR2: LGHDT, YNNKEL (reference sequence). V lost 4 bases and J 0 bases, leaving 10 bases between the germline ends. There are 15 residues in the CDR3. CDR3 amino acids: CASSRPDRSYNEQFF. The DNA of the CDR3 is TGTGCCAGCAGCCGACCCGACCGCTCCTACAATGAGCAGTTCTTC.

This clonotype has only one observation. One end of the junction varies from germline; a read error may be responsible. J is TRBJ2-5 and V is TRBV5-6, with 7 bases fitting TRBD2. Germline loops: CDR1 SGHDT, CDR2 YYEEEE. The CDR3 sequence is 15 residues long. CDR3 coding DNA: TGTGCCAGCAGCTTGTTCGGGGGGTACCACGAGACCCAGTACTTC. Its translation is CASSLFGGYHETQYF.

This clonotype was seen many times. This chain uses TRBV28 with TRBJ1-5; no clear D gene. The CDR3 is made up of 12 amino acids. V gave up 6 bases and J gave up 3 bases, with 6 bases separating them. Germline V gene data show CDR1 as MDHEN and CDR2 as SYDVKM. CDR3 bases: TGTGCCAGCAGACTCTACAATCAGCCCCAGCATTTT. Residues: CASRLYNQPQHF.

This clonotype was detected many times. This chain links TRBV11-2 with TRBJ1-1; 8 bases map to TRBD1. The germline gives CDR1 SGHAT, CDR2 FQNNGV. The ends lost 5 bases at V and 11 bases at J; junction bases unmatched: 16. There are 15 residues in the CDR3. The CDR3 region is CASSLAPGQEPSAFF. CDR3 DNA: TGTGCCAGCAGCCTAGCACCGGGACAGGAGCCCTCTGCTTTCTTT.

This clonotype was found a few times. The chain uses TRBV30 and TRBJ1-3; no firm D call. CDR1 and CDR2 (germline): GTSNPN, SVGIG (reference sequence). The CDR3 length is 12 residues. V was cut by 7 bases and J by 1 base, with 8 bases left in between. CDR3 region: CASTQSGNTIYF. Written as DNA, the CDR3 is TGTGCCTCCACCCAGTCTGGAAACACCATATATTTT.

This clonotype was seen ten or more times. The chain links TRBV6-1 to TRBJ2-7; D is possibly TRBD2 (5 bases). V dropped 2 bases and J dropped 0 bases, with 8 bases sitting between them. The length of the CDR3 is 14 residues. From germline, CDR1 is MNHNS and CDR2 SASEGT. The CDR3 loop reads CASSEYGSSYEQYF. CDR3 DNA: TGTGCCAGCAGTGAATATGGGAGCTCCTACGAGCAGTACTTC.

There are many counts of this clonotype. At one end, the junction sequence differs from germline, possibly due to a read error. This rearrangement joins TRBV5-1 to TRBJ1-5; 8 nucleotides match TRBD1. CDR1 is SGHRS and CDR2 is YFSETQ in the germline V gene. The CDR3 consists of 15 residues. DNA of the CDR3: TGTGCCAGCAGCCCCGGGACAGGAGGGAATCAGCCCCAGCATTTT. It yields the protein CASSPGTGGNQPQHF. The entire variable domain, with the rest obtained from reference TRBV5-1 and TRBJ1-5, is as follows: KAGVTQTPRYLIKTRGQQVTLSCSPISGHRSVSWYQQTPGQGLQFLFEYFSETQRNKGNFPGRFSGRQFSNSRSEMNVSTLELGDSALYLCASSPGTGGNQPQHFGDGTRLSIL.

This clonotype has a handful of counts. The chain uses TRBV27 and TRBJ1-3; tentative D call: TRBD1 (5 bases). CDR3 length: 19 residues. In germline, CDR1 is MNHEY, CDR2 SMNVEV (reference sequence). The germline V and J ends were trimmed by 5 bases and 0 bases, with 23 bases remaining between them. CDR3 sequence (DNA): TGTGCCAGCAGTCTAATTTTTCCCGGGGCCCTTAACTCTGGAAACACCATATATTTT. It encodes CASSLIFPGALNSGNTIYF.